This is a list of T cell receptor beta chains from one sample in a study of T-cell memory formation after mild COVID-19. TCRdb fed the 5' RACE reads into MiXCR, producing one record per CDR3 protein. In the table there are 350,000 to 500,000 distinct CDR3 sequences, more than 15% of which are singletons. The sequenced sample consisted of PBMCs or a T cell subset sorted from them (not recorded which). The receptor set was obtained from a man younger than 35 who had mild COVID-19 (a few samples of this study predate the infection). Cell type and time point are not known. The CDR3 runs from the conserved cysteine through the conserved F or W. A D gene is named only where the DNA matches it firmly. Clone sizes are given selectively: once, few, many, or a class where the clone is expanded.

TRBJ2-7,NA,NA,TRBV21-1,CASKGGLAGSYEQYF,TGTGCCAGCAAAGGAGGGCTAGCGGGGTCCTACGAGCAGTACTTC
TRBJ2-1,NA,many,TRBV7-9,CASSFSQWNEQFF,TGTGCCAGCAGCTTCTCTCAGTGGAATGAGCAGTTCTTC
TRBJ1-1,NA,NA,TRBV5-1,CASTIFGGVSNTEAFF,TGCGCCAGCACCATTTTCGGGGGGGTTTCGAACACTGAAGCTTTCTTT
TRBJ2-1,TRBD1,few,TRBV6-5,CASRSSRDSNNEQFF,TGTGCCAGCCGGAGCTCCCGGGACAGCAACAATGAGCAGTTCTTC
TRBJ1-2,NA,few,TRBV6-1,CASSEPGPVF,TGTGCCAGCAGTGAACCGGGCCCGGTCTTC
TRBJ2-3,NA,NA,TRBV10-2,CASSEQYQSTDTQYF,TGCGCCAGCAGTGAGCAATATCAGTCCACAGATACGCAGTATTTT
TRBJ2-3,TRBD2,NA,TRBV20-1,CSANSASGGRTDTQYF,TGCAGTGCTAACTCGGCTAGCGGGGGGCGCACAGATACGCAGTATTTT
TRBJ2-1,NA,few,TRBV12-3/TRBV12-4,CASSFPDSGYNEQFF,TGTGCCAGCAGTTTTCCGGACAGCGGCTACAATGAGCAGTTCTTC
TRBJ2-3,TRBD2,NA,TRBV20-1,CSARATSGGGTDTQYF,TGCAGTGCTAGAGCTACTAGCGGGGGAGGGACAGATACGCAGTATTTT
TRBJ2-7,NA,NA,TRBV20-1,CSARDLTVLREQYF,TGCAGTGCTAGAGATTTAACAGTCCTACGGGAGCAGTACTTC
TRBJ1-4,NA,NA,TRBV5-1,CASSVQGGKYEKLFF,TGCGCCAGCAGCGTTCAGGGAGGGAAGTATGAAAAACTGTTTTTT
TRBJ2-1,TRBD1,NA,TRBV7-9,CASSRPGQPYNEQFF,TGTGCCAGCAGTCGGCCGGGACAGCCCTACAATGAGCAGTTCTTC
TRBJ2-1,TRBD2,few,TRBV5-6,CASSPGLGGDEQFF,TGTGCCAGCAGTCCGGGACTGGGGGGGGATGAGCAGTTCTTC
TRBJ2-1,TRBD1,few,TRBV5-4,CASRGATTGGPYNEQFF,TGTGCCAGCAGGGGTGCAACGACAGGGGGCCCCTACAATGAGCAGTTCTTC
TRBJ2-6,NA,NA,TRBV6-2/TRBV6-3,CASSTPGPSGANVLTF,TGTGCCAGCAGTACCCCCGGCCCCTCTGGGGCCAACGTCCTGACTTTC
TRBJ2-2,TRBD1,few,TRBV7-6,CASSEGQGDVTAGELFF,TGTGCCAGCAGCGAGGGACAGGGGGATGTTACTGCCGGGGAGCTGTTTTTT
TRBJ2-1,TRBD2,many,TRBV20-1,CSASGLAGDYNEQFF,TGCAGTGCTAGTGGCCTAGCGGGGGATTACAATGAGCAGTTCTTC
TRBJ1-6,NA,few,TRBV5-5,CASSFGQRYNSPLHF,TGTGCCAGCAGCTTTGGACAGAGGTATAATTCACCCCTCCACTTT
TRBJ1-2,NA,few,TRBV6-5,CASTLLAENGVYGYTF,TGTGCCAGCACCTTACTCGCGGAGAATGGTGTCTATGGCTACACCTTC
TRBJ2-5,NA,few,TRBV6-5,CASSYSSGAGETQYF,TGTGCCAGCAGTTACTCGTCGGGGGCCGGGGAGACCCAGTACTTC
TRBJ1-2,TRBD1,few,TRBV7-2,CASSRTGAQLGYTF,TGTGCCAGCAGCCGGACAGGGGCGCAACTTGGCTACACCTTC
TRBJ1-2,TRBD1,few,TRBV12-3/TRBV12-4,CASSATGLGYTF,TGTGCCAGCAGTGCGACAGGGTTAGGCTACACCTTC
TRBJ2-6,NA,NA,TRBV7-3,CASSHSPLSGANVLTF,TGTGCCAGCAGCCATAGTCCCCTCTCTGGGGCCAACGTCCTGACTTTC
TRBJ2-3,NA,NA,TRBV20-1,CSARPRERWGTDTQYF,TGCAGTGCTAGACCCCGTGAGCGGTGGGGGACAGATACGCAGTATTTT
TRBJ2-3,NA,NA,TRBV7-9,CASSRTELPDTQYF,TGTGCCAGCAGCCGGACAGAACTCCCGGATACGCAGTATTTT
TRBJ2-1,TRBD2,few,TRBV6-2/TRBV6-3,CASSSRTSGGHGSSYNEQFF,TGTGCCAGCAGTTCGAGGACTAGCGGGGGGCATGGGAGCTCCTACAATGAGCAGTTCTTC
TRBJ2-7,TRBD2,few,TRBV20-1,CSATPSSQRGSGEQYF,TGCAGTGCCACACCATCGAGCCAGCGGGGGTCCGGCGAGCAGTACTTC
TRBJ1-1,NA,many,TRBV7-9,CASSSRGTLDTEAFF,TGTGCCAGCAGCTCTCGTGGGACGTTAGACACTGAAGCTTTCTTT
TRBJ2-2,NA,NA,TRBV4-3,CASSQDRSNTGELFF,TGCGCCAGCAGCCAAGACAGATCGAACACCGGGGAGCTGTTTTTT
TRBJ2-2,NA,many,TRBV24-1,CAVRETYTGELFF,TGTGCCGTAAGAGAAACTTACACCGGGGAGCTGTTTTTT
TRBJ2-5,TRBD1,many,TRBV7-7,CASSSDRASETQYF,TGTGCCAGCAGCTCTGACAGGGCATCCGAGACCCAGTACTTC
TRBJ2-7,NA,NA,TRBV20-1,CSASLVGVAYEQYF,TGCAGTGCTAGTTTAGTGGGGGTGGCCTACGAGCAGTACTTC
TRBJ2-3,NA,NA,TRBV20-1,CSAREMRGNTDTQYF,TGCAGTGCTAGAGAGATGCGCGGGAACACAGATACGCAGTATTTT
TRBJ1-1,NA,few,TRBV6-1,CASSEDRAGGTEAFF,TGTGCCAGCAGTGAAGATCGGGCGGGGGGGACTGAAGCTTTCTTT
TRBJ1-5,TRBD1,NA,TRBV25-1,CASAGTGGGNQPQHF,TGTGCCAGCGCCGGGACAGGGGGCGGCAATCAGCCCCAGCATTTT
TRBJ2-5,TRBD2,few,TRBV3-1,CASAPSGELETQYF,TGTGCCAGCGCCCCGAGCGGGGAGTTAGAGACCCAGTACTTC
TRBJ2-1,TRBD1,few,TRBV7-9,CASSPQGKQFF,TGTGCCAGCAGCCCACAGGGGAAGCAGTTCTTC
TRBJ2-5,NA,many,TRBV7-2,CASSLMVELGLTQYF,TGTGCCAGCAGCTTAATGGTGGAACTGGGTTTGACCCAGTACTTC
TRBJ1-1,NA,few,TRBV13,CASSQGVAMNTEAFF,TGTGCCAGCAGTCAAGGGGTCGCCATGAACACTGAAGCTTTCTTT
TRBJ2-5,NA,NA,TRBV10-2,CASLKLGAETQYF,TGCGCCAGTCTTAAATTAGGGGCTGAGACCCAGTACTTC
TRBJ1-1,NA,NA,TRBV20-1,CSAISQGMNTEAFF,TGCAGTGCGATCTCCCAGGGTATGAACACTGAAGCTTTCTTT
TRBJ2-1,NA,few,TRBV4-3,CASSQLIGPSEQFF,TGCGCCAGCAGCCAGCTGATCGGCCCGAGTGAGCAGTTCTTC
TRBJ1-5,NA,NA,TRBV27,CASQGSNQPQHF,TGTGCCAGTCAGGGGAGCAATCAGCCCCAGCATTTT
TRBJ2-1,NA,NA,TRBV5-5,CASSLWGERTYNEQFF,TGTGCCAGCAGCTTGTGGGGGGAACGCACCTACAATGAGCAGTTCTTC
TRBJ2-7,TRBD2,few,TRBV18,CASSLGTSGYEQYF,TGTGCCAGCTCTCTTGGGACTAGCGGATACGAGCAGTACTTC
TRBJ2-7,NA,NA,TRBV10-1,CASSESWPTGEQYF,TGCGCCAGCAGTGAGTCGTGGCCCACCGGCGAGCAGTACTTC
TRBJ1-2,NA,few,TRBV12-3/TRBV12-4,CASSLYRDYTF,TGTGCCAGCAGTTTATACAGGGACTACACCTTC
TRBJ2-1,TRBD1,NA,TRBV12-3/TRBV12-4,CASTLGQGLGNEQFF,TGTGCCAGCACCTTGGGACAGGGTCTTGGCAATGAGCAGTTCTTC
TRBJ2-2,TRBD1,few,TRBV6-5,CASSYPQGAGLGELFF,TGTGCCAGCAGTTACCCGCAGGGGGCAGGCCTCGGGGAGCTGTTTTTT
TRBJ2-3,NA,NA,TRBV24-1,CATSEVTDTQYF,TGTGCCACCAGTGAAGTCACAGATACGCAGTATTTT
TRBJ2-1,NA,few,TRBV24-1,CATSDPRRPQGNEQFF,TGTGCCACCAGTGACCCCCGGCGTCCCCAGGGGAATGAGCAGTTCTTC
TRBJ1-4,NA,few,TRBV12-3/TRBV12-4,CASSPSHPGARNEKLFF,TGTGCCAGCAGTCCCAGCCATCCCGGGGCAAGGAATGAAAAACTGTTTTTT
TRBJ1-2,NA,few,TRBV9,CASSVDSAYGYTF,TGTGCCAGCAGCGTAGATAGCGCCTATGGCTACACCTTC